This is a list of T cell receptor beta chains from one sample in a study of T cell repertoires in aging, cancer and after chemotherapy. One entry per CDR3 protein results from TCRdb running MiXCR on the multiplex PCR reads. The data contain over 2,000 distinct CDR3 sequences, over 50% of them singletons. Sequencing was performed on blood. These TCRs come from a human donor with a solid tumor. Each CDR3 is given with its conserved first and last residue. D genes are given only for firm matches. Clone size is shown for a subset of rows, as once, few, many or a class of expanded clone.

>.|once|TRBV20-1|TRBJ2-2
TGCAGTGCTAGAGATCTAGCCACCGGGGAGCTGTTTTTT
CSARDLATGELFF
>.|once|TRBV18|TRBJ2-2
TGTGCCAGCTCACCGAACACCGGGGAGCTGTTTTTT
CASSPNTGELFF
>.|few|TRBV12-3/TRBV12-4|TRBJ2-7
TGTGCCAGCAGTACGCCCTACGAGCAGTACTTC
CASSTPYEQYF
>TRBD1|.|TRBV6-2/TRBV6-3|TRBJ2-1
TGTGCCAGCAGTGATGGGACAGGGGGCATCTGGATGTTCTTC
CASSDGTGGIWMFF
>.|few|TRBV7-9|TRBJ2-3
TGTGCCAGCAGCCTCACGAGTCGGGGCACAGATACGCAGTATTTT
CASSLTSRGTDTQYF
>.|few|TRBV19|TRBJ1-1
TGTGCCAGTAGACGATGGGGCGAGGACACTGAAGCTTTCTTT
CASRRWGEDTEAFF
>.|.|TRBV7-2|TRBJ1-6
TGTGCCAGCAGCCTCTGGGCCTCCGAACAATCCAGGGTCGTGAATTCACCCCTCCACTTT
CASSLWASEQSRVVNSPLHF
>.|.|TRBV18|TRBJ1-2
TGTGCCAGCTCACCACTGAATAGGGGTTCCCCCAACTATGGCTACACCTTC
CASSPLNRGSPNYGYTF
>TRBD1|.|TRBV20-1|TRBJ1-2
TGCAGTGCGACGGGACAGAAGTATGGCTACACCTTC
CSATGQKYGYTF
>.|.|TRBV28|TRBJ1-2
TGTGCCAGCAGAACAGGCACTAATTTCTATGGCTACACCTTC
CASRTGTNFYGYTF
>.|.|TRBV28|TRBJ2-7
TGTGCCAGCAGTTTTTTTGGGGACTCCTACGAGCAGTACTTC
CASSFFGDSYEQYF
>TRBD2|once|TRBV5-1|TRBJ2-3
TGCGCCAGCAGCTTGGGACTAGCAGCAGATACGCAGTATTTT
CASSLGLAADTQYF
>.|.|TRBV2|TRBJ2-7
TGTGCCAGCAAACGGTTCGCCTACGAGCAGTACTTC
CASKRFAYEQYF
>.|.|TRBV6-2/TRBV6-3|TRBJ1-2
TGTGCCAGCAGTGACCCTAATAGAGGCTACACCTTC
CASSDPNRGYTF
>TRBD1|.|TRBV20-1|TRBJ1-2
TGCAGTGCTAGAAACCCCGGGACAGGGGACCTTACTAACTATGGCTACACCTTC
CSARNPGTGDLTNYGYTF
>TRBD1|.|TRBV25-1|TRBJ2-7
TGTGCCAGCAGCCGGGACAGCTACGAGCAGTACTTC
CASSRDSYEQYF
>TRBD2|.|TRBV19|TRBJ2-2
TGTGCCAGTAGTCTTAGCGGGAAGGTCGGGGAGCTGTTTTTT
CASSLSGKVGELFF
>.|.|TRBV7-2|TRBJ2-3
TGTGCCAGCAGCTTAACAGCGGGCACAGATACGCAGTATTTT
CASSLTAGTDTQYF
>.|once|TRBV19|TRBJ2-1
TGTGCCAGTAGTAATCTAGCGCAGAATGAGCAGTTCTTC
CASSNLAQNEQFF
>TRBD1|once|TRBV6-5|TRBJ1-5
TGTGCCAGCAGTTACGGACAGGGAAATCAGCCCCAGCATTTT
CASSYGQGNQPQHF
>TRBD2|.|TRBV6-1|TRBJ2-3
TGTGCCAGCAGCGTAGGGACTAGCGGGAGCGATACGCAGTATTTT
CASSVGTSGSDTQYF
>.|.|TRBV6-5|TRBJ2-6
TGTGCCAGCAGTTACTTTCCCAGGGCCACTGGGGCCAACGTCCTGACTTTC
CASSYFPRATGANVLTF
>.|.|TRBV28|TRBJ2-3
TGTGCCAGCAAATTGCAGGGAGGCGGCACAGATACGCAGTATTTT
CASKLQGGGTDTQYF
>.|once|TRBV7-2|TRBJ2-3
TGTGCCAGCAGCTCAACAACAGGAACAGATACGCAGTATTTT
CASSSTTGTDTQYF
>TRBD2|.|TRBV7-9|TRBJ2-5
TGTGCCAGCGGTCCACAAGCGGGAGGGATAGGTGAGACCCAGTACTTC
CASGPQAGGIGETQYF
>.|.|TRBV27|TRBJ1-3
TGTGCCAGCAGTTCGGGGGGGACTAGCTCTGGAAACACCATATATTTT
CASSSGGTSSGNTIYF
>.|few|TRBV7-9|TRBJ2-7
TGTGCCAGCAGCTTGGGGACCTACGAGCAGTACTTC
CASSLGTYEQYF
>.|large|TRBV20-1|TRBJ1-4
TGCAGTGCTAGAGATCCTGGACTAGGGGGTGAAAAACTGTTTTTT
CSARDPGLGGEKLFF
>.|.|TRBV7-2|TRBJ2-3
TGTGCCAGCAGCGTGGTGAGGAGCACAGATACGCAGTATTTT
CASSVVRSTDTQYF
>.|.|TRBV21-1|TRBJ2-2
TGTGCCAGCAACATTAGCGGGAGTGACACCGGGGAGCTGTTTTTT
CASNISGSDTGELFF
>.|.|TRBV18|TRBJ1-2
TGTGCCAGCTCACCCCTAGAAAACTATGGCTACACCTTC
CASSPLENYGYTF
>TRBD1|few|TRBV5-4|TRBJ2-7
TGTGCCAGCAGCTTGGCCGGGACAGGAGCCTACGAGCAGTACTTC
CASSLAGTGAYEQYF
>.|.|TRBV7-9|TRBJ1-1
TGTGCCAGCAGCTTAGCGGGACTCGGGGGGGGGACTGAAGCTTTCTTT
CASSLAGLGGGTEAFF
>TRBD2|.|TRBV5-6|TRBJ2-2
TGTGCCAGCAGCTTGGGGGGGGGGAACACCGGGGAGCTGTTTTTT
CASSLGGGNTGELFF
>.|.|TRBV5-4|TRBJ2-7
TGTGCCAGCAGTCGGTGGGGGAGGCAGGGCGAGCAGTACTTC
CASSRWGRQGEQYF
>TRBD1|large|TRBV28|TRBJ2-4
TGTGCCAGCAGTCTAGGGACAGGGAACATTCAGTACTTC
CASSLGTGNIQYF
>TRBD2|few|TRBV7-6|TRBJ2-7
TGTGCCAGCAGCTTAGCAAGCGGAGCTAGCGGGAGGTACGAGCAGTACTTC
CASSLASGASGRYEQYF
>.|.|TRBV30|TRBJ2-7
TGTGCCTGGAGTTTAACTTTAACAGGGACCGAGCAGTACTTC
CAWSLTLTGTEQYF
>.|.|TRBV19|TRBJ1-2
TGTGCCAGCAGCTTGGGGCAGGGAGATGGCTACACCTTC
CASSLGQGDGYTF
>TRBD1|.|TRBV9|TRBJ2-6
TGTGCCAGCAGCGCCACTCAGGGGGCTGGGGCCAACGTCCTGACTTTC
CASSATQGAGANVLTF
>.|.|TRBV5-4|TRBJ1-2
TGTGCCAGCAGCTTGGCCGGGGACTCTCGGAGGGGCTACACCTTC
CASSLAGDSRRGYTF
>.|once|TRBV30|TRBJ2-3
TGTGCCTGGAGTGAAGGGCTGCTAGGAGATACGCAGTATTTT
CAWSEGLLGDTQYF
>TRBD2|once|TRBV7-3|TRBJ2-1
TGTGCCAGCAGCCTAACACCCCGGACTAGCGGGTACAATGAGCAGTTCTTC
CASSLTPRTSGYNEQFF
>.|once|TRBV30|TRBJ1-3
TGTGCCTGGAGTACCTCTGGAAACACCATATATTTT
CAWSTSGNTIYF
>.|.|TRBV7-9|TRBJ2-7
TGTGCCAGCAGCAAAGTGCGGGTTGAGGGCTACGAGCAGTACTTC
CASSKVRVEGYEQYF
>.|.|TRBV11-1|TRBJ2-7
TGTGCCAGCAGCTTACACGAGGGCTGGTACGAGCAGTACTTC
CASSLHEGWYEQYF
>TRBD1|.|TRBV19|TRBJ1-2
TGTGCCAGTAGCCTAGGGACAGTTTTTTATGGCTACACCTTC
CASSLGTVFYGYTF
>TRBD2|.|TRBV5-1|TRBJ2-7
TGCGCCAGCAGCCTACCGGGGGGAGGCGAGCAGTACTTC
CASSLPGGGEQYF
>TRBD1|.|TRBV20-1|TRBJ1-5
TGCAGTGCTAGCCCTACAGGGGGAGGTAATCAGCCCCAGCATTTT
CSASPTGGGNQPQHF
>.|few|TRBV6-5|TRBJ1-2
TGTGCCAGCAGTTACGCGACCCGAACGGGTGGCTACACCTTC
CASSYATRTGGYTF
>.|.|TRBV18|TRBJ1-4
TGTGCCAGCTCACCACCGAGCCGGACTGAAAAACTGTTTTTT
CASSPPSRTEKLFF
>TRBD1|.|TRBV7-9|TRBJ1-1
TGTGCCAGCAGCGACGTTACCGGGACAGTTATGAACACTGAAGCTTTCTTT
CASSDVTGTVMNTEAFF
>.|.|TRBV20-1|TRBJ2-1
TGCAGTGCTAGAGAGAGCGGACCCTTGGATGAGCAGTTCTTC
CSARESGPLDEQFF
>TRBD1|few|TRBV30|TRBJ1-6
TGTGCCTGGAGCTCCCCGGGGGACAGGTTTCGTTCCCTCCACTTT
CAWSSPGDRFRSLHF
>.|.|TRBV6-5|TRBJ2-3
.
CASSSSTVPTDTQYF
>TRBD1|.|TRBV7-9|TRBJ2-7
TGTGCCAGCAGCTTATACGACGGACAGGGCGAGCAGTACTTC
CASSLYDGQGEQYF
>.|.|TRBV27|TRBJ1-2
TGTGCCAGCAGTTTACCAGGGTGGGACAACTATGGCTACACCTTC
CASSLPGWDNYGYTF
>.|.|TRBV7-6|TRBJ1-1
TGTGCCAGCAGCTCGGGACGGGAGAACACTGAAGCTTTCTTT
CASSSGRENTEAFF
>.|.|TRBV4-1|TRBJ1-4
TGCGCCAGCAGCCAAGCGATCACTAATGAAAAACTGTTTTTT
CASSQAITNEKLFF
>TRBD1|.|TRBV15|TRBJ1-2
TGTGCCACCAGCAGTGGGGACAGGCGGGATGGCTACACCTTC
CATSSGDRRDGYTF